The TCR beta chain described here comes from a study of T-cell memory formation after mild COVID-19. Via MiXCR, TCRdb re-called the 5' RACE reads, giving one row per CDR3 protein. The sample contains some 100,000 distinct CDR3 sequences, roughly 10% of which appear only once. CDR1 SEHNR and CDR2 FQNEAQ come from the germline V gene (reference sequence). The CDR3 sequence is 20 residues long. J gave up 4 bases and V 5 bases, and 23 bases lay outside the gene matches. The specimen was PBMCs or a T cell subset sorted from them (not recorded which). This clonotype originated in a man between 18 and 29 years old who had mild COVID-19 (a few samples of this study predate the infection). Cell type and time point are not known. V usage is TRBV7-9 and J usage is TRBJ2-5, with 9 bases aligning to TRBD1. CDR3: CASSPRPGQGPLESRETQYF. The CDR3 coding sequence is TGTGCCAGCAGCCCTCGGCCGGGACAGGGTCCCCTTGAGTCCAGAGAGACCCAGTACTTC.